Reported below is one T cell receptor beta chain. These data belong to a study of T cells expressing NK-cell markers. Study overall: Sorted T-cell subsets CD3+CD56+NKG2C+, CD3+CD56+NKG2C- and CD3+CD56-NKG2C+ were TCR beta-sequenced.

Germline lookup yields CDR1 SGHVS and CDR2 FQNEAQ. The CDR3 totals 14 residues. UMIs accompanied the 5'RACE template switching by which TCR beta cDNA was made. From the 5' RACE reads, TCRdb lists one entry per CDR3 protein and no DNA. Reported are 130,000 to 150,000 distinct CDR3 sequences; the ten largest clones contain approximately 12%. The J gene is TRBJ2-1, the V gene TRBV7-8; TCRdb gives TRBD2 as the D gene, but with no DNA this cannot be confirmed. This TCR was recovered from a man aged 18-30 years in good health. Sequenced input: blood T cells: a sorted CD56 or NKG2C T cell subset, CD4+ or CD8+ T cells, or bulk PBMC T cells (not recorded which). The CDR3: CASSQGTGGWEQFF.